The subject of this entry is one TCR beta chain. The antigen remains undetermined. This sample stems from a study of post-analysis software for immune sequencing data. Findings and limits, study-wide: Patients showed TRBV5-6, TRBV5-1 and TRBV20-1 among five TRBV segments more frequent than in controls.

This CDR3 spans 13 amino acids. Trimming cost V 1 base and J 15 bases, with 16 bases left between them. Researchers reported that TCR beta cDNA libraries carried unique molecular identifiers. TCRdb fed the PCR reads into MiXCR, producing one record per CDR3 protein. The table lists about 680,000 distinct CDR3 sequences, approximately 60% of them singletons. The receptor was derived from a girl aged 2 to 9 with multiple sclerosis. The V call is TRBV12-3 or TRBV12-4, the J call TRBJ2-1; D is uncertain. The sequencing sample was made of blood. CDR3 bases: TGTGCCAGCAGTTTAGGTAGATCCGGGCCTCCGTTCTTC. Amino acid sequence: CASSLGRSGPPFF.